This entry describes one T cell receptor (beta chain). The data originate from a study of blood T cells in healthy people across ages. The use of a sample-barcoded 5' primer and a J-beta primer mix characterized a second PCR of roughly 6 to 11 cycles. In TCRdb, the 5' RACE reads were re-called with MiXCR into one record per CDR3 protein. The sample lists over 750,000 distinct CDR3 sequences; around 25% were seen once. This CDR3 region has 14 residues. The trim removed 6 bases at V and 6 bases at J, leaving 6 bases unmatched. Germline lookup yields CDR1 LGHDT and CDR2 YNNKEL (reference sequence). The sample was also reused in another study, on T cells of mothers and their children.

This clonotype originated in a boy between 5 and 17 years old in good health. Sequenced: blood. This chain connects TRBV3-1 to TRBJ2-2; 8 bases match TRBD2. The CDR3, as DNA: TGTGCCAGCAGTATGGGACTAGGACCCGGGGAGCTGTTTTTT. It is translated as CASSMGLGPGELFF.